This TCR beta chain was found in a study of blood T cells in healthy people across ages. Using a J-beta primer mix together with a sample-barcoded 5' primer, a second PCR was run for roughly 6 to 12 cycles. Each cDNA molecule was tagged by a template-switch adaptor with 12 random nucleotides. In TCRdb, the 5' RACE reads were re-called with MiXCR into one record per CDR3 protein. The table lists about 800,000 distinct CDR3 sequences, roughly 60% of them singletons. Study results and limitations: No conclusive comparison of naive versus antigen-experienced cells was possible with unsorted PBMCs.

This clonotype was observed a handful of times. Its antigen remains unknown. The V segment lost 11 bases and the J segment 0 bases; nucleotides outside the gene matches: 3. The CDR3 sequence is 14 residues long. Germline CDR1 and CDR2: ENHRY and SYGVKD. The chain is built from TRBV10-3 and TRBJ2-6; 8 nucleotides align to TRBD2. This clonotype was obtained from a man aged 25-45 years in good health. Sequenced input: blood. In DNA form, the CDR3 reads TGTGCCCTCGGGGGGGGCTCTGGGGCCAACGTCCTGACTTTC. It is translated as CALGGGSGANVLTF.